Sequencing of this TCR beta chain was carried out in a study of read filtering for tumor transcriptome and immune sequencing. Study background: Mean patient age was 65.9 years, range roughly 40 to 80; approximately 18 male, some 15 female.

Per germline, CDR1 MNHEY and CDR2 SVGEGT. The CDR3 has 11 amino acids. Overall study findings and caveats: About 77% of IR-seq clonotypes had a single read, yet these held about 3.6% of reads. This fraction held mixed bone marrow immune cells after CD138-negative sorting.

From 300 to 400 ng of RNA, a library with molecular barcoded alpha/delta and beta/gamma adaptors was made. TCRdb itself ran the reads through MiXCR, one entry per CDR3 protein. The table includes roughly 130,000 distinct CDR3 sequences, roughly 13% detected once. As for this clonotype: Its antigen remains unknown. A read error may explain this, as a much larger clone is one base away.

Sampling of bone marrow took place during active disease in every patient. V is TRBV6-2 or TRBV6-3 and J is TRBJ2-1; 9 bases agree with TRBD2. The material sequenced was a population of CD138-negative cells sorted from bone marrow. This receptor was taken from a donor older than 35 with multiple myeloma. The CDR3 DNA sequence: TGTGCCAGCGCGGGAGGGCCCGAGCGGTTCTTC. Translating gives CASAGGPERFF.